The rows below give T cell receptor beta chains drawn from one sample of a study of Graves' ophthalmopathy and Graves' hyperthyroidism. Using its own MiXCR run on the multiplex PCR reads, TCRdb lists one record per CDR3 protein. Of a few hundred thousand distinct CDR3 sequences listed, about 21% were seen once; the top ten hold around 3.1%. Sequenced: peripheral blood. The receptors shown here come from a woman aged 18-29 years with stable Graves' hyperthyroidism. The CDR3 runs from the conserved cysteine through the conserved F or W. A D gene is named only where the DNA matches it firmly.

j_call d_call v_call cdr3_aa
TRBJ2-2 NA TRBV6-1 CVSGPGPDTGELFF
TRBJ1-2 NA TRBV12-3/TRBV12-4 CASGRGTGYGYTF
TRBJ2-5 NA TRBV6-5 CASSYSPKETQYF
TRBJ1-2 TRBD1 TRBV6-1 CASSTGQGVGGYTF
TRBJ1-1 NA TRBV12-3/TRBV12-4 CASSLGVGRPEAFF
TRBJ2-5 TRBD1 TRBV12-5 CSDREGQGRLSETQYF
TRBJ2-7 NA TRBV20-1 CSADKVSVQYF
TRBJ1-5 TRBD1 TRBV6-1 CASSRPDRADQPQHF
TRBJ1-5 TRBD1 TRBV25-1 CASSEDRGLDGSNQPQHF
TRBJ1-2 NA TRBV6-8 CASSSIRGGHYGYTF
TRBJ2-7 TRBD1 TRBV29-1 CSVGILGQGYEQYF
TRBJ2-7 TRBD1 TRBV24-1 CATVGQGSPEQYF
TRBJ1-5 NA TRBV28 CASSLVQGFQPQHF
TRBJ1-5 NA TRBV20-1 CSARNSEGPSNQPQHF
TRBJ1-5 TRBD1 TRBV5-5 CASSLGQGGIHF
TRBJ2-7 TRBD2 TRBV12-3/TRBV12-4 CASSSPSSGSPYEQYF
TRBJ2-7 TRBD2 TRBV5-1 CASSDGLAGSYDQYF
TRBJ2-7 TRBD1 TRBV5-1 CASSLIGQGVNEQYF
TRBJ2-2 NA TRBV6-5 CASSSAGLGTGELFF
TRBJ1-5 NA TRBV10-3 CAISPGTPSNQPQHF
TRBJ2-7 NA TRBV7-2 CASSPRGETYEQYF
TRBJ2-4 NA TRBV19 CASSGSPGGIKYF
TRBJ2-7 TRBD1 TRBV6-1 CASNPGRGRYEQYF
TRBJ1-2 NA TRBV12-3/TRBV12-4 CASSPRVLYGYTF
TRBJ2-7 TRBD1 TRBV28 CASSLQGALGEQYF
TRBJ1-6 TRBD1 TRBV5-1 CASSTSADRTNSPLHF
TRBJ2-7 NA TRBV6-5 CASSYSVVGSDEQYF